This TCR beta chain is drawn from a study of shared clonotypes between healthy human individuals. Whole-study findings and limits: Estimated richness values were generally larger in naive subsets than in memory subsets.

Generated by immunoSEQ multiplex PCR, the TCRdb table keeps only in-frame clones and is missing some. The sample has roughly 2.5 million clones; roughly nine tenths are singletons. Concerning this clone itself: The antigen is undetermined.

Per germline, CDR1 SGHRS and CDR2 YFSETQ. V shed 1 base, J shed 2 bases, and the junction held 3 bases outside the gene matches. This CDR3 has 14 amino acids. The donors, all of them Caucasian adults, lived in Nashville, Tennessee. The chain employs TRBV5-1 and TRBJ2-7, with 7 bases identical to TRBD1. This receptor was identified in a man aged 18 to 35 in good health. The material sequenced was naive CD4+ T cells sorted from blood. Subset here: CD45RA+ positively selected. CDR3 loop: CASSLIGTAYEQYF. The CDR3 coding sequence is TGCGCCAGCAGCTTGATCGGGACAGCCTACGAGCAGTACTTC.